The clone carrying this T cell receptor (beta chain) has just a few counts. The data were obtained in a study of blood T cell repertoires in COVID-19. The overall study: Italy, Spain and the United States were the sources of the convalescent and acute COVID-19 samples. The analysed material was cDNA or gDNA that came from T cells, B-cell-depleted T cells, or PBMCs.

V lost 2 bases and J lost 11; bases outside the gene matches: 6. The germline V gene encodes CDR1 MDHEN and CDR2 SYDVKM. The CDR3 runs to 14 residues. Per the original data handling: Reference gene primer amplification in the assay estimated nucleated cell counts. Produced via immunoSEQ multiplex PCR; TCRdb's table is partial and in-frame only. V and J calls plus clone size are reproduced from that table; the DNA served to infer D and trimming. Among 50,000 to 75,000 clones, 91% were seen once, and the ten largest hold 8.5% to 10%. The sequence was obtained from a human donor in a cohort sampled during active COVID-19. Specimen: peripheral blood. The chain joins TRBV28 to TRBJ1-6, with 7 bases lining up with TRBD1. Here the CDR3 DNA reads TGTGCCAGCAGTTTAGGTCAGGGGGGACCACCCCTCCACTTT. Translated, it gives CASSLGQGGPPLHF.